This section outlines one TCR beta chain sequence together with its context. This sample is part of a study of blood T cell repertoires in COVID-19. Per germline, CDR1 LNHDA and CDR2 SQIVND (reference sequence). This CDR3 has 10 amino acids. V lost 11 bases, J lost 3 bases, and 7 bases lay in between. Some clones are missing from TCRdb's copy, which holds only in-frame ones; the method was immunoSEQ multiplex PCR. The profile shows fewer than 150,000 clones, about nine tenths of them singletons. The receptor's source is a human donor in a cohort sampled during active COVID-19. The material sequenced was peripheral blood. The chain is built from TRBV19 and TRBJ1-2; TRBD1 might be the D (6 bases). The CDR3 region has the DNA TGTGCCTCAGGGGACTATGGCTACACCTTC. The encoded protein is CASGDYGYTF.